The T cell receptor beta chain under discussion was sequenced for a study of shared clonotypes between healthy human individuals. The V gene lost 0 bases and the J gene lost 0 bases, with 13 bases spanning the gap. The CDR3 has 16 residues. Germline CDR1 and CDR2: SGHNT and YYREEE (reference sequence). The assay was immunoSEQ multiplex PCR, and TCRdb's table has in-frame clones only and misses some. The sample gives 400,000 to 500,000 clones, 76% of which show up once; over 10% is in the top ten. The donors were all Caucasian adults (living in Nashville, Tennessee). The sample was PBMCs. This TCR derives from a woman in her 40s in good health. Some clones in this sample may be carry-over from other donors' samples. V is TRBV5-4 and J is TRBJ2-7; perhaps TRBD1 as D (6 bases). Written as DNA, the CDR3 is TGTGCCAGCAGCTTGGGCGGGCGACAGGCCTCCTACGAGCAGTACTTC. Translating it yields CASSLGGRQASYEQYF.